Shown below are 11 T cell receptor beta chains from a single sample sequenced in a study of siplizumab effects on memory and regulatory T cells. Produced via immunoSEQ multiplex PCR; TCRdb's table is partial and in-frame only. The sample has approximately 100,000 clones; about 94% are singletons. Material: non-Treg CD4+ T cells sorted from blood. These TCRs come from a human donor in good health.

A single count supports this clone. The chain is built from TRBV7-3 and TRBJ2-7; no firm D call. The CDR3 has 13 residues. CDR1 is SGHTA and CDR2 is FQGTGA in the germline V gene. The V gene lost 1 base and the J gene lost 5 bases, with 9 bases spanning the gap. As DNA, the CDR3 is TGTGCCAGCAGCTTAAAAGGCTGGGACGAGCAGTACTTC. Its protein is CASSLKGWDEQYF.

CDR3 sequence reads: CASSVEGATRLGNEQFF. The CDR3 DNA follows: TGTGCCAGCAGCGTTGAGGGGGCTACTAGGCTGGGTAATGAGCAGTTCTTC. The chain recombines TRBV9 with TRBJ2-1; 7 bases match TRBD1. This CDR3 contains 17 residues. CDR1 SGDLS and CDR2 YYNGEE come from the germline V gene. V was pared by 2 bases and J by 7 bases, with 15 bases of the junction left unmatched.

The chain employs TRBV21-1 and TRBJ1-1. TRBV21-1 is tagged as a pseudogene. The CDR3 runs to 14 residues. The CDR3 is CASSNRPGGTEAFF. Here the CDR3 DNA reads TGTGCCAGCAGCAACCGTCCGGGGGGCACTGAAGCTTTCTTT.

The rearrangement links TRBV19 to TRBJ1-2; no definite D call. Trimming stripped 4 bases from V and 6 bases from J, with 24 bases between. There are 17 residues in the CDR3. The germline V gene encodes CDR1 LNHDA and CDR2 SQIVND (reference sequence). The CDR3 DNA reads TGTGCCAGTAGTACGACCCTGACGGGCCGACGGAACGATGGCTACACCTTC. Protein sequence: CASSTTLTGRRNDGYTF.

The rearrangement joins TRBV7-9 to TRBJ1-4; possibly TRBD1 for D (6 bases). Germline CDR1 SEHNR, CDR2 FQNEAQ (reference sequence). V dropped 5 bases and J dropped 3 bases, with 10 bases sitting between them. The CDR3 runs to 14 residues. In DNA, the CDR3 is TGTGCCAGCAGCCCCTACAGGGCTAATGAAAAACTGTTTTTT. This gives the protein CASSPYRANEKLFF.

In its sample, this clone was seen many times. CDR3 protein: CASSPDSENIQYF. DNA of the CDR3: TGTGCCAGCAGCCCGGATTCGGAAAACATTCAGTACTTC. V usage is TRBV11-3 and J usage is TRBJ2-4; D remains unclear. CDR1 SGHNT and CDR2 YENEEA come from the germline V gene. The CDR3 contains 13 residues. V lost 5 bases, J lost 5 bases, and 10 bases lay in between.

The chain has TRBV7-9 and TRBJ2-6; D not resolved. The germline V and J ends were trimmed by 5 bases and 4 bases, with 15 bases remaining between them. Germline lookup yields CDR1 SEHNR and CDR2 FQNEAQ (reference sequence). This CDR3 is 16 amino acids long. The CDR3 DNA is TGTGCCAGCAGCCTAATTACCGGGCGGGGGGCCAACGTCCTGACTTTC. Protein sequence: CASSLITGRGANVLTF.

The CDR3 nucleotides are TGTGCCAGCAGTTTAAGGACTAGCGGGAGGGCTAATGAGCAGTTCTTC. Translated: CASSLRTSGRANEQFF. The chain has TRBV6-4 and TRBJ2-1; the match to TRBD2 covers 15 bases. V shed 5 bases, J shed 7 bases, and the junction held 6 bases outside the gene matches. The CDR3 length is 16 residues. The germline V gene has CDR1 MRHNA and CDR2 SNTAGT.

The gene calls are TRBV4-2 and TRBJ1-2; D might be TRBD1 (5 bases). This CDR3 has 15 residues. V lost 2 bases to trimming and J lost 4 bases, with 14 bases between them. Germline lookup yields CDR1 LGHNA and CDR2 YNFKEQ. CDR3 sequence reads: CASSQRHQGFYGYTF. The CDR3 region has the DNA TGTGCCAGCAGCCAAAGGCACCAGGGATTCTATGGCTACACCTTC.

V and J are TRBV7-2 and TRBJ1-5; D unresolved. The CDR3 runs 13 residues. Trimming stripped 4 bases from V and 4 bases from J, with 8 bases between. Germline-derived CDR1 and CDR2 are SGHTA and FQGNSA. Here the CDR3 reads CASSSRGNQPQHF. CDR3 coding DNA: TGTGCCAGCAGCTCAAGAGGAAATCAGCCCCAGCATTTT.

The sample holds one count of this clone. The V gene is TRBV7-9, the J gene TRBJ2-1, with a possible D match to TRBD1 (5 bases). V was trimmed by 0 bases and J by 6 bases, leaving 18 bases between them. The V gene's germline CDR1 is SEHNR and CDR2 FQNEAQ (reference sequence). The length of the CDR3 is 17 residues. The CDR3: CASSLASFMAGPNEQFF. The CDR3 DNA sequence: TGTGCCAGCAGCTTAGCATCGTTCATGGCAGGGCCCAATGAGCAGTTCTTC.